The rows below give T cell receptor beta chains drawn from one sample of a study of PD-1 blockade in classical Hodgkin lymphoma. Sequencing was performed with immunoSEQ multiplex PCR; in TCRdb, only in-frame clones are kept and a portion is missing. The repertoire holds 15,000 to 25,000 clones, with approximately 88% as singletons. Sequencing used CD8+ T cells from blood, obtained before the fourth cycle of nivolumab. Receptor source: a human donor with classical Hodgkin lymphoma. Each CDR3 is given with its conserved first and last residue. Fields, in order: clone size, J gene, V gene, D gene, CDR3 protein, CDR3 DNA. D genes are given only for firm matches. Clone size is shown for a subset of rows, as once, few, many or a class of expanded clone.

size: few; J: TRBJ2-7; V: TRBV7-9; D: NA; CDR3: CASSLAVGGPSYEQYF; DNA: TGTGCCAGCAGCTTAGCCGTCGGCGGGCCGTCCTACGAGCAGTACTTC
size: NA; J: TRBJ2-5; V: TRBV13; D: NA; CDR3: CASSFITDGGEETQHF; DNA: TGTGCCAGCAGCTTTATTACGGACGGTGGCGAAGAGACCCAGCACTTC
size: NA; J: TRBJ1-3; V: TRBV19; D: NA; CDR3: CASKPGRGRNTIYF; DNA: TGTGCCAGTAAACCGGGACGGGGGAGAAACACCATATATTTT
size: NA; J: TRBJ1-4; V: TRBV7-9; D: NA; CDR3: CASSSQEDGFREKLFF; DNA: TGTGCCAGCAGCTCCCAAGAGGACGGGTTTAGGGAAAAACTGTTTTTT
size: NA; J: TRBJ2-7; V: TRBV25-1; D: NA; CDR3: CASSPRGIQEQYF; DNA: TGTGCCAGCTCCCCCCGCGGGATACAAGAGCAGTACTTC
size: few; J: TRBJ2-7; V: TRBV27; D: TRBD1; CDR3: CASSAARQGTYEQYF; DNA: TGTGCCAGCAGTGCCGCCCGACAGGGAACCTACGAGCAGTACTTC
size: NA; J: TRBJ2-1; V: TRBV19; D: TRBD2; CDR3: CASSIVGLAGDLLYNEQFF; DNA: TGTGCCAGTAGTATCGTAGGACTAGCGGGGGACCTTCTCTACAATGAGCAGTTCTTC
size: NA; J: TRBJ1-4; V: TRBV7-9; D: NA; CDR3: CASSFGGEKLFF; DNA: TGTGCCAGCAGCTTCGGGGGCGAAAAACTGTTTTTT
size: NA; J: TRBJ2-3; V: TRBV11-2; D: NA; CDR3: CASSPRPDFTDTQYF; DNA: TGTGCCAGCAGCCCCCGCCCGGACTTCACAGATACGCAGTATTTT
size: NA; J: TRBJ2-3; V: TRBV29-1; D: NA; CDR3: CSVGADTQYF; DNA: TGCAGCGTTGGGGCAGATACGCAGTATTTT
size: NA; J: TRBJ1-2; V: TRBV27; D: TRBD1; CDR3: CASRTGAVGYTF; DNA: TGTGCCAGCAGGACAGGGGCTGTTGGCTACACCTTC